This T cell receptor (beta chain) stems from a study of shared clonotypes between healthy human individuals. Notes on the study in general: For naive CD4 cells, approximately 4.8% of clonotypes were shared across a handful of donors.

Sequenced by immunoSEQ multiplex PCR; TCRdb stores in-frame clones only, minus some. The table shows 2,500,000 or so clones, with around 92% occurring only once. The V gene's germline CDR1 is SGHVS and CDR2 FQNEAQ. V shed 2 bases and J shed 2 bases, with 16 bases lying between them. This CDR3 is built from 18 residues. In the case of this clone: Its antigen is not known.

The V gene is TRBV7-8, the J gene TRBJ2-6; weak D call: TRBD2 (5 bases). The sequence was collected from a young man in good health. Some clones in this sample may be carry-over from other donors' samples. The sequenced material came from naive CD4+ T cells from PBMCs. Described subset: CD45RA+ positively selected. The DNA of the CDR3 is TGTGCCAGCAGCTTATGGCCGGGGATAATAACTGGGGCCAACGTCCTGACTTTC. Translation: CASSLWPGIITGANVLTF.